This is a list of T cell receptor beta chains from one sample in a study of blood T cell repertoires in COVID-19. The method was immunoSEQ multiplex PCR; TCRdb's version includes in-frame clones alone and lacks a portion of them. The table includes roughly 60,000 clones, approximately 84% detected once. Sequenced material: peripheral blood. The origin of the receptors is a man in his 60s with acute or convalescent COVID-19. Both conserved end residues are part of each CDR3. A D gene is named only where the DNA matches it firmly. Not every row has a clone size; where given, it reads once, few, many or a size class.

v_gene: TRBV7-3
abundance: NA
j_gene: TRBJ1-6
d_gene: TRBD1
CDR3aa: CASSLTPQGDSPLHF
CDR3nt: TGTGCCAGCAGCTTAACGCCCCAGGGGGATTCACCCCTCCACTTT

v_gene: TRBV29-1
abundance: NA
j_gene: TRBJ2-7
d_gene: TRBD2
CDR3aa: CSVEGVAGPSYEQYF
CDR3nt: TGCAGCGTTGAAGGGGTAGCGGGTCCCTCCTACGAGCAGTACTTC

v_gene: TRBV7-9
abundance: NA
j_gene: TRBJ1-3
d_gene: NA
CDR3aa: CASSSEGQVLGNTIYF
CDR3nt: TGTGCCAGCAGCTCGGAGGGCCAGGTCCTTGGAAACACCATATATTTT

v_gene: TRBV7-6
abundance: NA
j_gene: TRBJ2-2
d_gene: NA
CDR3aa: CASSSSVTNTGELFF
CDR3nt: TGTGCCAGCAGCTCTAGCGTGACGAACACCGGGGAGCTGTTTTTT

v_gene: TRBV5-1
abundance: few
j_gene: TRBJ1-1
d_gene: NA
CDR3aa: CASSFLQGNTEAFF
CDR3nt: TGCGCCAGCAGCTTTTTACAGGGGAACACTGAAGCTTTCTTT

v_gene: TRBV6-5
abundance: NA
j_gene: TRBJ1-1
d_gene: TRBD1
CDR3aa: CASVAQGAGDTEAFF
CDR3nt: TGTGCCAGCGTGGCCCAGGGGGCAGGGGACACTGAAGCTTTCTTT

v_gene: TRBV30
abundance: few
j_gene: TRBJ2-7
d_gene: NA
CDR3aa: CAWSLNRGGSYEQYF
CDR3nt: TGTGCCTGGAGCCTCAACAGGGGGGGATCTTACGAGCAGTACTTC

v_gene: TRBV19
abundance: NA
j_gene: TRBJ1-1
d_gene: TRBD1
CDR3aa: CASGDGGQWTGKENTEAFF
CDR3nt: TGTGCCAGTGGGGATGGGGGTCAATGGACAGGGAAGGAGAACACTGAAGCTTTCTTT

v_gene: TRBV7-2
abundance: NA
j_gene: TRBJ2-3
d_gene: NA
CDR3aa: CASRPGGTDTQYF
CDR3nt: TGTGCCAGCCGGCCGGGGGGCACAGATACGCAGTATTTT

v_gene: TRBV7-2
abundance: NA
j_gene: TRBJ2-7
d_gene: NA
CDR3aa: CASSLAQGNYEQYF
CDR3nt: TGTGCCAGCAGCTTAGCCCAGGGGAACTACGAGCAGTACTTC

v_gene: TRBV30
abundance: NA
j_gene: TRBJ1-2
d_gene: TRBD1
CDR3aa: CACTGGREANYGYTF
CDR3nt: TGTGCCTGCACAGGGGGTCGTGAAGCTAACTATGGCTACACCTTC

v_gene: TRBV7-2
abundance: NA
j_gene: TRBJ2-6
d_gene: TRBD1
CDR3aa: CASSPATGSGANVLTF
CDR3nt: TGTGCCAGCAGCCCCGCGACAGGGTCTGGGGCCAACGTCCTGACTTTC

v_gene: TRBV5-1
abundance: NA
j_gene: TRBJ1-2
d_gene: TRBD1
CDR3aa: CASSPGQGSPYGYTF
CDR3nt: TGCGCCAGCAGCCCCGGACAGGGATCCCCCTATGGCTACACCTTC

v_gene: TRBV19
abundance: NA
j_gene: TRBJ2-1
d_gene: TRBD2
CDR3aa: CASSIDHPRLAGGLEQFF
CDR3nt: TGTGCCAGTAGTATAGATCACCCTAGACTAGCGGGGGGGCTCGAGCAGTTCTTC

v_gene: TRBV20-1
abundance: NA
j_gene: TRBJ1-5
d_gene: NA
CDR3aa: CSASGQFSNQPQHF
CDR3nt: TGCAGTGCTAGTGGACAGTTTAGCAATCAGCCCCAGCATTTT

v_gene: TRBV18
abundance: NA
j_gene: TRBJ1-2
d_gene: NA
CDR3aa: CASSQPLTLYGYTF
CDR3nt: TGTGCCAGCTCACAGCCACTTACCCTCTATGGCTACACCTTC

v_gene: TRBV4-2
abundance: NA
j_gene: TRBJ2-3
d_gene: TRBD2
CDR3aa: CASSQGKAGGLDTQYF
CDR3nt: TGTGCCAGCAGCCAAGGAAAAGCGGGGGGGCTGGATACGCAGTATTTT

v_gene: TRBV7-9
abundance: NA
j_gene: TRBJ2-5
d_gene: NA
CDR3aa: CASSLQIQETQYF
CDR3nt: TGTGCCAGCAGCTTACAGATTCAAGAGACCCAGTACTTC

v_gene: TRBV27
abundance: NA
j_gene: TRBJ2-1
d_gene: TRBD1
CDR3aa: CASSFGTGAPTQGNEQFF
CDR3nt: TGTGCCAGCAGTTTTGGGACAGGGGCCCCAACGCAGGGCAATGAGCAGTTCTTC

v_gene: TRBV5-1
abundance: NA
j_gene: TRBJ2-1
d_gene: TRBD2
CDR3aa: CASRPGTSGYNEQFF
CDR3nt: TGCGCCAGCAGGCCCGGGACTAGCGGATACAATGAGCAGTTCTTC

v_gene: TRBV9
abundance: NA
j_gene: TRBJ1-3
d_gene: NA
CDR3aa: CASSVDGGGEAISGNTIYF
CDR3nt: TGTGCCAGCAGCGTAGATGGTGGGGGGGAGGCCATCTCTGGAAACACCATATATTTT

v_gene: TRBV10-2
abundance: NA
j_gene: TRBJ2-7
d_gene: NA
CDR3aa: CASSRTDPYEQYF
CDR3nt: TGCGCCAGCAGTAGGACAGATCCATACGAGCAGTACTTC

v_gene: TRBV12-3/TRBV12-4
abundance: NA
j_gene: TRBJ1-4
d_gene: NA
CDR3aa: CASSLRAEKLFF
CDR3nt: TGTGCCAGCAGTTTAAGAGCTGAAAAACTGTTTTTT

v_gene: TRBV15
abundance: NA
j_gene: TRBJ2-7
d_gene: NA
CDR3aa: CATSRDRTDYEQYF
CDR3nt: TGTGCCACCAGCAGAGATCGGACAGACTACGAGCAGTACTTC

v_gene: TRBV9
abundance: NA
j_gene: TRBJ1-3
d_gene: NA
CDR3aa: CASSVEGAGNTIYF
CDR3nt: TGTGCCAGCAGCGTAGAAGGGGCAGGAAACACCATATATTTT

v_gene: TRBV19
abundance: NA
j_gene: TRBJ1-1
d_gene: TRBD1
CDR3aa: CASSVDRERYGEAFF
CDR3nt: TGTGCCAGTAGTGTTGACAGGGAGAGGTATGGTGAAGCTTTCTTT

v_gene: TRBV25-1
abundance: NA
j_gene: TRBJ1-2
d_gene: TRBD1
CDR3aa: CASSEGGGAGYGYTF
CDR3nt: TGTGCCAGCAGTGAAGGAGGGGGCGCGGGCTATGGCTACACCTTC

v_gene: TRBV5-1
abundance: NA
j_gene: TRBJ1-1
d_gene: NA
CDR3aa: CASSLAGQEAEAFF
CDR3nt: TGCGCCAGCAGCTTGGCCGGGCAGGAGGCTGAAGCTTTCTTT

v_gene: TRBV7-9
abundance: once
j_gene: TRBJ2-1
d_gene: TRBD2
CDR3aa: CASSLGTLTSGPKNEQFF
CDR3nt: TGTGCCAGCAGCTTAGGAACCCTCACTAGCGGGCCAAAGAATGAGCAGTTCTTC

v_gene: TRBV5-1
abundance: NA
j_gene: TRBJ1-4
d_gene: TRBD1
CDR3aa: CASSLEGGTGSFLEKLFF
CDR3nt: TGCGCCAGCAGCTTGGAAGGGGGGACAGGGAGCTTTCTTGAAAAACTGTTTTTT

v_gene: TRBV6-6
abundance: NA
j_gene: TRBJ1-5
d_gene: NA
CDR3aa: CASSGENQPQHF
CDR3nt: TGTGCCAGCAGTGGAGAGAATCAGCCCCAGCATTTT

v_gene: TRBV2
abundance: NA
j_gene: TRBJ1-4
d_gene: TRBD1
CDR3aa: CASNKRTGGNEKLFF
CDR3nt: TGTGCCAGCAACAAACGGACAGGGGGTAATGAAAAACTGTTTTTT

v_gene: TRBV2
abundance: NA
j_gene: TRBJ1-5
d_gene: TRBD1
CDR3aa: CASSLGQGDQPQHF
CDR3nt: TGTGCCAGCAGTCTGGGCCAGGGGGATCAGCCCCAGCATTTT

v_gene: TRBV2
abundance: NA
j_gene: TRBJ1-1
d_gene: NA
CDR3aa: CASSRVSRSGFF
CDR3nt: TGTGCCAGCAGCCGAGTTTCCCGATCGGGGTTCTTT

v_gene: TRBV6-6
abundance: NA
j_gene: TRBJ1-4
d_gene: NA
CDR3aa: CASSYEASTNEKLFF
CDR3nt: TGTGCCAGCAGTTACGAGGCCTCAACTAATGAAAAACTGTTTTTT

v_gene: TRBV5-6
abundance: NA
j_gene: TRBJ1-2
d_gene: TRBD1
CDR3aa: CASTPSGTGFFDGYTF
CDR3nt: TGTGCCAGCACCCCCTCCGGGACAGGGTTTTTTGATGGCTACACCTTC

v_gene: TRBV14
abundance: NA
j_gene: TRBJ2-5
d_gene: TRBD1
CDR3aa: CASSQGLGTEYF
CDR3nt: TGTGCCAGCAGCCAAGGTTTGGGGACAGAGTACTTC